The rows below give T cell receptor beta chains drawn from one sample of a study of OX40 agonist ivuxolimab in advanced cancers. TCRdb keeps only in-frame clones here, not all; method: immunoSEQ multiplex PCR. The sample contains approximately 12,000 clones, under 75% of which appear only once. The material was CD4+ or CD8+ T cells sorted from blood, obtained in a trial of the OX40 agonist ivuxolimab. The receptors shown here come from an adult with an advanced solid tumor such as melanoma, head and neck, liver or kidney cancer. Both conserved end residues are part of each CDR3. D genes are given only for firm matches. Expanded clones are given a class, and other clones once, few, many or no size at all.

V gene,D gene,clone size,J gene,CDR3 protein,CDR3 DNA
TRBV27,.,.,TRBJ1-5,CASSFGAGTPMPQHF,TGTGCCAGCAGTTTTGGTGCCGGGACGCCGATGCCCCAGCATTTT
TRBV11-2,TRBD1,.,TRBJ2-2,CASSSMLTGERTGELFF,TGTGCCAGCAGCTCCATGCTGACAGGGGAACGGACCGGGGAGCTGTTTTTT
TRBV5-4,.,.,TRBJ2-4,CASSLGPGAVNIQYF,TGTGCCAGCAGCTTGGGGCCGGGGGCGGTAAACATTCAGTACTTC
TRBV7-9,TRBD2,.,TRBJ2-3,CASSSGFGGALADTQYF,TGTGCCAGCAGCTCCGGTTTCGGGGGGGCCCTAGCAGATACGCAGTATTTT
TRBV5-1,TRBD2,.,TRBJ2-1,CASSWTLAGSSYNEQFF,TGCGCCAGCAGCTGGACACTAGCGGGCAGCTCCTACAATGAGCAGTTCTTC
TRBV27,.,.,TRBJ2-7,CASRAGAGSSYEQYF,TGTGCCAGCCGAGCTGGGGCAGGGAGCTCCTACGAGCAGTACTTC
TRBV6-5,TRBD2,.,TRBJ2-7,CASSYSISGNYEQYF,TGTGCCAGCAGTTACTCGATAAGCGGGAACTACGAGCAGTACTTC
TRBV28,.,.,TRBJ1-1,CASSPGLWTEAFF,TGTGCCAGCAGTCCAGGGCTTTGGACTGAAGCTTTCTTT
TRBV27,.,.,TRBJ2-7,CASGFQAGGLHYEQYF,TGTGCCAGCGGCTTCCAGGCAGGGGGACTTCACTACGAGCAGTACTTC
TRBV28,TRBD1,.,TRBJ1-2,CASKDRVTLLYGGYTF,TGTGCCAGCAAAGACAGGGTTACTCTTTTATATGGTGGCTACACCTTC
TRBV7-2,TRBD1,.,TRBJ2-7,CASSFDRGGYEQYF,TGTGCCAGCAGCTTCGACAGGGGAGGCTACGAGCAGTACTTC
TRBV11-2,TRBD1,.,TRBJ2-7,CASSSTGETGEQYF,TGTGCCAGCAGCTCGACAGGGGAGACGGGCGAGCAGTACTTC
TRBV27,.,.,TRBJ1-4,CASSLGAGTTNEKLFF,TGTGCCAGCAGTTTGGGTGCAGGGACAACTAATGAAAAACTGTTTTTT
TRBV6-6,.,few,TRBJ2-7,CASSYSSSSEQYF,TGTGCCAGCAGTTACTCGAGTTCATCCGAGCAGTACTTC
TRBV2,.,.,TRBJ1-4,CASSDRGYGEKLFF,TGTGCCAGCAGTGATAGGGGGTATGGCGAAAAACTGTTTTTT
TRBV19,TRBD2,.,TRBJ2-7,CASSIKSGRASYEQYF,TGTGCCAGTAGTATAAAATCCGGGAGGGCCTCGTACGAGCAGTACTTC
TRBV7-9,TRBD1,.,TRBJ2-7,CASSSYRGTDYEQCF,TGTGCCAGCAGCTCCTACAGGGGAACTGACTACGAGCAGTGCTTC
TRBV6-5,.,.,TRBJ2-1,CASSPRRGVEQFF,TGTGCCAGCAGTCCTCGCAGGGGGGTTGAGCAGTTCTTC
TRBV28,.,.,TRBJ1-5,CASSLVLQGSNQPQHF,TGTGCCAGCAGTTTAGTACTCCAGGGTAGCAATCAGCCCCAGCATTTT
TRBV29-1,.,.,TRBJ2-1,CSVEVLGRNNEQFF,TGCAGCGTTGAAGTCCTCGGTAGAAACAATGAGCAGTTCTTC
TRBV5-6,.,.,TRBJ2-5,CASSLIRGHVETQYF,TGTGCCAGCAGCTTGATTAGAGGACACGTAGAGACCCAGTACTTC
TRBV16,.,medium-sized,TRBJ2-7,CASSLEGPAYEQYF,TGTGCCAGCAGTCTGGAGGGGCCTGCCTACGAGCAGTACTTC
TRBV19,.,.,TRBJ1-2,CASRENYGYTF,TGTGCCAGTAGGGAAAACTATGGCTACACCTTC
TRBV13,TRBD1,few,TRBJ1-2,CASRDQGAGYGYTF,TGTGCCAGCAGAGATCAGGGGGCTGGCTATGGCTACACCTTC
TRBV6-6,.,.,TRBJ1-1,CASSPSIGNTEAFF,TGTGCCAGCAGTCCGTCAATAGGGAACACTGAAGCTTTCTTT
TRBV14,TRBD1,medium-sized,TRBJ1-2,CASSPRDRGLENYGYTF,TGTGCCAGCAGCCCCAGGGACAGGGGGCTGGAGAACTATGGCTACACCTTC
TRBV5-6,TRBD2,few,TRBJ2-5,CASGLAGAPGSQETQYF,TGTGCCAGCGGACTAGCGGGGGCGCCGGGGTCACAAGAGACCCAGTACTTC
TRBV6-1,TRBD1,.,TRBJ1-5,CAAGEGAYQPQHF,TGTGCCGCTGGAGAGGGGGCCTATCAGCCCCAGCATTTT
TRBV14,.,.,TRBJ2-5,CASSHASWEETQYF,TGTGCCAGCAGCCACGCTTCCTGGGAAGAGACCCAGTACTTC
TRBV13,.,.,TRBJ2-2,CASMNTGELFF,TGTGCCAGCATGAACACCGGGGAGCTGTTTTTT